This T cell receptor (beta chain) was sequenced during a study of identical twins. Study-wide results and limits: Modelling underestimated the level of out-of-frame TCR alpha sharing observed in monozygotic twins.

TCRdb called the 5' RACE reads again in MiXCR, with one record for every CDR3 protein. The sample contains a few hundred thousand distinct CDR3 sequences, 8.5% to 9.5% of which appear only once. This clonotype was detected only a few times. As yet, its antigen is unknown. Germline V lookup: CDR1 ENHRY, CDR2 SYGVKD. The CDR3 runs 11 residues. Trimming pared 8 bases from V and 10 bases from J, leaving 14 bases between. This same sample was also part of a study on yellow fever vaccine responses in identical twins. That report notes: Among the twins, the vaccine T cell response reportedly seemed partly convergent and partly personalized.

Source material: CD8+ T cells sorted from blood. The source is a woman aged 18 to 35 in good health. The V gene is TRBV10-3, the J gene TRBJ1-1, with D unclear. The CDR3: CAIRRAEAAFF. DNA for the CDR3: TGTGCCATCCGTCGCGCCGAGGCAGCTTTCTTT.